Detailed here is one T cell receptor (beta chain). Its target is not known. Method: immunoSEQ multiplex PCR; TCRdb's copy keeps in-frame clones and lacks some. This sample yields 30,000 to 45,000 clones, of which 74% are seen a single time; around 6.1% belongs to the top ten. This specimen belongs to a study of immune evolution from preneoplasia to lung adenocarcinoma. Study at large: HLA loss of heterozygosity: roughly 6.4% AIS, more than 14% MIA, around 35% ADC, none AAH.

The study's findings and limits: Compared with EGFR-mutant or double wild-type lesions, KRAS-mutant nodules were more clonal. Clonality was highest in normal lung, lower in later-stage lesions apparently.

CDR3 length: 11 amino acids. Per the germline V gene, CDR1 is DFQATT and CDR2 is SNEGSKA (reference sequence). Trimming left V 3 bases short and J 14 bases short, with 14 bases between. The TCR was taken from a person aged 55 to 70 with lung adenocarcinoma. Sequencing was performed on FFPE invasive lung adenocarcinoma tissue. This chain uses TRBV20-1 with TRBJ2-1, with D perhaps matching TRBD2 (5 bases). The CDR3: CSASHVNGEFF. The CDR3 coding sequence is TGCAGTGCTAGCCACGTAAACGGGGAGTTCTTC.